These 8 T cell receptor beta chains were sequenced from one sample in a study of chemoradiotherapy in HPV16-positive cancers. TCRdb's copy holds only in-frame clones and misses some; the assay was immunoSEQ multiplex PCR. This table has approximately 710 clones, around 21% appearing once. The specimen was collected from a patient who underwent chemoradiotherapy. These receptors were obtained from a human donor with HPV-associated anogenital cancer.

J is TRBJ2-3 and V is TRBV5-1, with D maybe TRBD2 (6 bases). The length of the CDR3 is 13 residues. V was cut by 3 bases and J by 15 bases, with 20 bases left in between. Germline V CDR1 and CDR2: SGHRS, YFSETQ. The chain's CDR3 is CASSSNLFAGIYF. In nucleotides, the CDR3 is TGCGCCAGCAGCTCGAACCTCTTTGCGGGAATCTATTTT.

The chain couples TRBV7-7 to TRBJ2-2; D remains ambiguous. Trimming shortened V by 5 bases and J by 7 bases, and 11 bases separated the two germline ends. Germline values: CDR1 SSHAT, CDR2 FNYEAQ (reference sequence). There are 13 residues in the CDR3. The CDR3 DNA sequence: TGTGCCAGCAGCCCCCTACCCGGCGGGGAGCTGTTTTTT. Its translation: CASSPLPGGELFF.

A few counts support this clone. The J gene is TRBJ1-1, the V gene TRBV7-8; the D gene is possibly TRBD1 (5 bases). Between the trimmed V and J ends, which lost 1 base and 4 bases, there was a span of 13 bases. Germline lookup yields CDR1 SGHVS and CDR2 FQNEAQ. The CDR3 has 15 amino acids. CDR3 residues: CASSLGGRATTEAFF. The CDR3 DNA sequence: TGTGCCAGCAGCTTAGGAGGCAGGGCGACCACTGAAGCTTTCTTT.

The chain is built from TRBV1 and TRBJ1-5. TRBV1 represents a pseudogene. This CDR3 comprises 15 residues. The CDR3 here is CTSSHPTAINQPQHF. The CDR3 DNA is TGCACCAGCAGCCATCCTACGGCCATAAATCAGCCCCAGCATTTT.

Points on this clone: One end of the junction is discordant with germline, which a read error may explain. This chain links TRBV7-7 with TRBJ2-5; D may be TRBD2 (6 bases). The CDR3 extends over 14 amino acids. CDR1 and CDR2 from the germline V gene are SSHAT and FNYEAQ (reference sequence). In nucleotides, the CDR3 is TGTGCTAGCAGCTTAGGTGCGGGATTGGAGACCCAGTACTTC. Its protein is CASSLGAGLETQYF.

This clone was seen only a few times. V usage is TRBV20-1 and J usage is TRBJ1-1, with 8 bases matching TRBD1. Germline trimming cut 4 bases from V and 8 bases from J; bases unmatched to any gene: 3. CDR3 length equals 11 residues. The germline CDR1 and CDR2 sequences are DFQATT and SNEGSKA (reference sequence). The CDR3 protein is CSATRTGEAFF. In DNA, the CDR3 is TGCAGTGCTACAAGGACAGGGGAAGCTTTCTTT.

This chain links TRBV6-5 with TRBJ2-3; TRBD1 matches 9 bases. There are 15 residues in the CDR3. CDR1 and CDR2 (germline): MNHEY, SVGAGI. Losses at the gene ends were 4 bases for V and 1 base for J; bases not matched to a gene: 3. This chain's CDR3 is CASSSQGARTDTQYF. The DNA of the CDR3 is TGTGCCAGCAGTTCACAGGGGGCTCGCACAGATACGCAGTATTTT.

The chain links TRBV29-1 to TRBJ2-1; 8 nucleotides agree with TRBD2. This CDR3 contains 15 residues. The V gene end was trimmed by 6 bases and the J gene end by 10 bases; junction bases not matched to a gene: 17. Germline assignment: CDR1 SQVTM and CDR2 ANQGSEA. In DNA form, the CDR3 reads TGCAGCGTAGCTAAACGGGTTAGCGGGGACTCCGAGCAGTTCTTC. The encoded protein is CSVAKRVSGDSEQFF.